The 18 T cell receptor beta chains below come from one sample, sequenced in a study of T-cell reconstitution after alpha-beta-depleted transplantation in children. Preparation of the TCRbeta library involved a method that used unique molecular identifiers. From the PCR reads, TCRdb called clonotypes with MiXCR, one entry per CDR3 protein. The repertoire holds about 200,000 distinct CDR3 sequences, with under 8.5% as singletons. The input for sequencing was PBMCs, taken before TCRalphabeta/CD19-depleted stem cell transplant. The receptors come from a boy aged 2-15 years with acute lymphoblastic leukemia, due to receive a stem cell transplant.

This clonotype was counted many times. For the CDR3, the DNA is TGCAGCGTTGATGCTGGAAACACCATATATTTT. Translation: CSVDAGNTIYF. The gene calls are TRBV29-1 and TRBJ1-3; D remains ambiguous. Trimming left V 3 bases short and J 2 bases short, with 2 bases between. The germline gives CDR1 SQVTM, CDR2 ANQGSEA. CDR3 size: 11 residues.

In its sample, this clonotype was seen many times. CDR3 coding DNA: TGCAGTGCCAGGACTAGCGGGGCTGCCCAAGAGACCCAGTACTTC. It is translated as CSARTSGAAQETQYF. The rearrangement links TRBV20-1 to TRBJ2-5; TRBD2 aligns across 12 bases. The length of the CDR3 is 15 residues. V was clipped by 6 bases and J by 1 base; unmatched bases: 6. CDR1 is DFQATT, CDR2 SNEGSKA, per germline (reference sequence).

This clonotype has a count of ten or more. The rearrangement links TRBV10-2 to TRBJ2-3; 7 bases agree with TRBD1. This CDR3 region has 14 residues. Germline values: CDR1 WSHSY, CDR2 SAAADI. The J segment lost 4 bases and the V segment lost 5 bases, leaving 6 bases of the junction unmatched. CDR3 region: CASSPGQAPDTQYF. DNA for the CDR3: TGCGCCAGCAGTCCAGGACAGGCCCCAGATACGCAGTATTTT.

This chain joins TRBV30 and TRBJ2-3; D uncertain. The CDR3 sequence is 11 residues long. From germline, CDR1 is GTSNPN and CDR2 SVGIG (reference sequence). The CDR3 DNA is TGTGCTGCGGCAAGCACAGATACGCAGTATTTT. The encoded protein is CAAASTDTQYF.

This clonotype was observed at least ten times. The DNA of the CDR3 is TGTGCCACCACGGACAGGGCGGACTATGGCTACACCTTC. It is translated as CATTDRADYGYTF. The chain has TRBV10-3 and TRBJ1-2, with 8 nucleotides matching TRBD1. J was trimmed by 3 bases and V by 10 bases; bases with no gene match: 7. Germline assignment: CDR1 ENHRY and CDR2 SYGVKD. The CDR3 consists of 13 residues.

Many counts were recorded for this clonotype. The V gene is TRBV30, the J gene TRBJ2-1, with D possibly TRBD2 on 6 matching bases. Germline CDR1 reads GTSNPN; CDR2 reads SVGIG (reference sequence). The CDR3 length is 11 residues. The ends were cut back, 0 bases at V and 12 bases at J, with 9 bases in the middle. The DNA for the CDR3 is TGTGCCTGGAGTGTCCGAGCGGGGCAGTTCTTC. It is translated as CAWSVRAGQFF.

This clonotype showed up just a few times. The V and J genes are TRBV6-1 and TRBJ2-7, with 7 bases lining up with TRBD2. J was trimmed by 2 bases and V by 6 bases; bases with no gene match: 7. The CDR3 length is 14 residues. The germline V gene encodes CDR1 MNHNS and CDR2 SASEGT. The CDR3 nucleotides are TGTGCCAGCAGGCCCAGCGGGGCCGCCTACGAGCAGTACTTC. Translation gives CASRPSGAAYEQYF.

At least ten counts were recorded for this clonotype. V gene TRBV13 combines with J gene TRBJ2-5; a weak D match, TRBD2 (5 bases). Trimming pared 3 bases from V and 5 bases from J, leaving 10 bases between. This CDR3 is built from 13 residues. CDR1 is PRHDT and CDR2 is FYEKMQ in the germline V gene (reference sequence). CDR3 sequence reads: CASSFRTGETQYF. The CDR3 DNA is TGTGCCAGCAGCTTTAGGACTGGGGAGACCCAGTACTTC.

The table lists this clonotype with many counts. The chain carries TRBV5-1 and TRBJ1-1; TRBD1 agrees at 10 bases. CDR3 size: 16 residues. Germline V gene data show CDR1 as SGHRS and CDR2 as YFSETQ. V shed 2 bases and J 3 bases; nucleotides not matched to a gene: 7. Written as DNA, the CDR3 is TGCGCCAGCAGCTTAGGGACAGGGGTTCGGGACACTGAAGCTTTCTTT. Translating it yields CASSLGTGVRDTEAFF.

This clonotype came up many times. This rearrangement joins TRBV7-9 to TRBJ1-5; the D is unclear. Germline CDR1 SEHNR, CDR2 FQNEAQ (reference sequence). V lost 2 bases to trimming and J lost 6 bases, with 5 bases between them. This CDR3 has 12 residues. For the CDR3, the DNA is TGTGCCAGCAGCTTACATGGTCAGCCCCAGCATTTT. Translating it yields CASSLHGQPQHF.

This clonotype showed up many times. V usage is TRBV28 and J usage is TRBJ2-1; D is undetermined. The germline V and J ends were trimmed by 5 bases and 2 bases, with 13 bases remaining between them. Germline CDR1 is MDHEN and CDR2 is SYDVKM. The CDR3 is 15 amino acids. The CDR3 bases are TGTGCCAGCAGTCTCCTTGGCGGAGCCTACAATGAGCAGTTCTTC. This encodes CASSLLGGAYNEQFF.

This clonotype has ten or more counts. The rearrangement uses TRBV20-1 and TRBJ1-6; D remains ambiguous. Germline values: CDR1 DFQATT, CDR2 SNEGSKA (reference sequence). V dropped 6 bases and J dropped 4 bases, with 10 bases sitting between them. This CDR3 is 13 amino acids long. The DNA for the CDR3 is TGCAGTGCACTGACGGATTATAATTCACCCCTCCACTTT. It codes for CSALTDYNSPLHF.

This clonotype turned up a few times. The gene calls are TRBV4-3 and TRBJ1-2, with 10 bases fitting TRBD1. V lost 3 bases and J lost 8; bases outside the gene matches: 9. The germline V gene encodes CDR1 LGHNA and CDR2 YSLEER. The CDR3 contains 15 residues. The DNA of the CDR3 is TGCGCCAGCAGCCAGGGACAGGGGCGTGTGGGGGGCTACACCTTC. Translated: CASSQGQGRVGGYTF.

This clonotype was seen repeatedly, ten times or more. The genes are TRBV12-3 or TRBV12-4 and TRBJ2-1, with 7 bases lining up with TRBD2. The V and J ends lost 6 bases and 6 bases, in that order; junction bases with no gene match: 11. This CDR3 has 15 amino acids. In nucleotides, the CDR3 is TGTGCCAGCAGATACATGGGGGAGGGCCTCAATGAGCAGTTCTTC. Translated, it gives CASRYMGEGLNEQFF.

This clonotype was recorded many times. This chain links TRBV11-2 with TRBJ1-1; a weak D match, TRBD1 (6 bases). The germline CDR1 and CDR2 sequences are SGHAT and FQNNGV. V lost 5 bases and J lost 5, with 15 bases in between. The CDR3 has 14 amino acids. CDR3 amino acids: CASSRMGGRTEAFF. DNA of the CDR3: TGTGCCAGCAGCCGTATGGGGGGGCGGACTGAAGCTTTCTTT.

This clonotype was seen ten or more times. This chain links TRBV12-3 or TRBV12-4 with TRBJ2-7; perhaps TRBD1 as D (5 bases). This CDR3 comprises 16 residues. Trimming shortened V by 6 bases and J by 3 bases, and 21 bases separated the two germline ends. CDR3 DNA sequence: TGTGCCAGCAGCCCGGCAAGTGTCACAGGATACTACGAGCAGTACTTC. It codes for CASSPASVTGYYEQYF.

This clonotype was seen many times. This sequence joins TRBV28 and TRBJ2-2; D is perhaps TRBD1 or TRBD2 (5 bases each). Looked up from germline, CDR1 is MDHEN and CDR2 is SYDVKM. The CDR3 extends over 16 amino acids. Trimming removed 3 bases from V and 1 base from J, with 12 bases in between. The CDR3: CASSFHGTENTGELFF. The CDR3 DNA sequence: TGTGCCAGCAGTTTCCATGGGACGGAGAACACCGGGGAGCTGTTTTTT.

In this sample, this clonotype turned up a few times. V usage is TRBV20-1 and J usage is TRBJ2-1; a possible D gene is TRBD2 (6 bases). Trimming pared 1 base from V and 7 bases from J, leaving 14 bases between. The CDR3 has 14 residues. Germline assignment: CDR1 DFQATT and CDR2 SNEGSKA (reference sequence). The chain's CDR3 is CSARARASENEQFF. The CDR3 DNA reads TGCAGTGCTAGAGCGAGAGCTAGCGAAAATGAGCAGTTCTTC.